A single sample is the source of the 14 T cell receptor beta chains below, sequenced in a study of control samples from healthy donors and cancer patients. The data were produced by immunoSEQ multiplex PCR, yet TCRdb's version contains in-frame clones alone and is incomplete. The profile shows around 130,000 clones, around nine tenths of them singletons. The specimen was blood. These receptors originate from a man aged 30 to 45 in good health.

The V gene is TRBV5-4, the J gene TRBJ2-5; 12 bases agree with TRBD2. The V segment lost 4 bases and the J segment 3 bases; nucleotides outside the gene matches: 4. Germline assignment: CDR1 SGHNT and CDR2 YYREEE (reference sequence). The CDR3 length is 15 residues. In nucleotides, the CDR3 is TGTGCCAGCAGCCCACGACTAGCGGGGGAAGAGACCCAGTACTTC. Its translation: CASSPRLAGEETQYF. The full variable domain, completed using reference TRBV5-4 and TRBJ2-5, is ETGVTQSPTHLIKTRGQQVTLRCSSQSGHNTVSWYQQALGQGPQFIFQYYREEENGRGNFPPRFSGLQFPNYSSELNVNALELDDSALYLCASSPRLAGEETQYFGPGTRLLVL.

The CDR3 nucleotides are TGCGCCAGCAGCCCCTCGGGCTCCCAGCCCCAGCATTTT. This encodes CASSPSGSQPQHF. This chain uses TRBV4-1 with TRBJ1-5; D unresolved. This CDR3 is 13 amino acids long. Trimming cost V 4 bases and J 7 bases, with 11 bases left between them. The germline V gene encodes CDR1 MGHRA and CDR2 YSYEKL.

This sequence joins TRBV11-3 and TRBJ1-1; no reliable D call. The V end lost 0 bases, the J end lost 1 base, and 3 bases lay between the germline ends. The CDR3 has 13 amino acids. The germline CDR1 and CDR2 sequences are SGHNT and YENEEA. As DNA, the CDR3 is TGTGCCAGCAGCTTAGAAGCGAACACTGAAGCTTTCTTT. Residues: CASSLEANTEAFF.

The genes are TRBV18 and TRBJ1-6; 11 bases are a match to TRBD1. The CDR3 loop spans 15 amino acids. J lost 7 bases, V lost 3 bases, and 2 bases had no gene match. Germline V CDR1 and CDR2: KGHSH, LQKENI. The chain's CDR3 is CASSPGQGANSPLHF. DNA of the CDR3: TGTGCCAGCTCACCCGGACAGGGGGCGAATTCACCCCTCCACTTT.

V and J are TRBV7-3 and TRBJ1-1, with D possibly matching TRBD1 (5 bases). Germline V CDR1 and CDR2: SGHTA, FQGTGA. The CDR3 is made up of 14 amino acids. The V gene lost 5 bases and the J gene lost 2 bases, with 12 bases spanning the gap. The CDR3 bases are TGTGCCAGCAGCCCGACACAGGTAAACACTGAAGCTTTCTTT. Amino acids: CASSPTQVNTEAFF.

The chain carries TRBV6-5 and TRBJ2-6; D call uncertain. The CDR3 length is 15 residues. CDR1 is MNHEY and CDR2 is SVGAGI in the germline V gene. Trimming took 6 bases from V and 4 from J, leaving 13 bases between them. The CDR3 DNA follows: TGTGCCAGCAGCCAAGCAGTATCCGGGGCCAACGTCCTGACTTTC. Translated: CASSQAVSGANVLTF.

The CDR3 sequence is CASSKMGFAEAFF. Written as DNA, the CDR3 is TGTGCCAGCAGCAAAATGGGCTTTGCGGAAGCTTTCTTT. The chain couples TRBV21-1 to TRBJ1-1; the table's D call TRBD1 went unverified against the DNA. TRBV21-1 is a pseudogene segment. This CDR3 is built from 13 residues.

Notes on this clone: The same CDR3 also results from other DNA sequences found in this sample. This chain joins TRBV2 and TRBJ1-1; TRBD1 is a possible D gene (5 bases). The germline gives CDR1 SNHLY, CDR2 FYNNEI. CDR3 length equals 13 residues. The V and J ends lost 3 bases and 2 bases respectively, with 7 bases between them. CDR3 amino acids: CASSDRENTEAFF. Written as DNA, the CDR3 is TGTGCCAGCAGTGACAGGGAAAACACTGAAGCTTTCTTT.

V and J are TRBV27 and TRBJ2-2, with TRBD2 identical over 12 bases. With 4 bases clipped from V and 3 bases from J, the junction kept 6 bases outside the gene matches. Germline lookup yields CDR1 MNHEY and CDR2 SMNVEV (reference sequence). The CDR3 totals 17 residues. CDR3 amino acids: CASSSLAGGPYTGELFF. In DNA form, the CDR3 reads TGTGCCAGCAGTTCACTAGCGGGGGGCCCTTACACCGGGGAGCTGTTTTTT.

The genes are TRBV2 and TRBJ1-1; D perhaps matches TRBD1 (6 bases). Trimming removed 7 bases from V and 7 bases from J, with 19 bases in between. Germline V gives CDR1 SNHLY, CDR2 FYNNEI. CDR3 length: 14 amino acids. The CDR3 sequence: CASTETGRGDEAFF. The CDR3 DNA reads TGTGCCAGCACCGAAACAGGGAGGGGGGATGAAGCTTTCTTT.

This sequence joins TRBV2 and TRBJ1-2; a possible D gene is TRBD1 (5 bases). Germline-derived CDR1 and CDR2 are SNHLY and FYNNEI. The CDR3 loop spans 15 amino acids. The V and J ends lost 2 bases and 7 bases respectively, with 17 bases between them. Here the CDR3 reads CASSELGPTLSGYTF. In nucleotides, the CDR3 is TGTGCCAGCAGTGAACTGGGACCGACCTTATCTGGCTACACCTTC. Full variable domain (remainder filled in from reference TRBV2 and TRBJ1-2): EPEVTQTPSHQVTQMGQEVILRCVPISNHLYFYWYRQILGQKVEFLVSFYNNEISEKSEIFDDQFSVERPDGSNFTLKIRSTKLEDSAMYFCASSELGPTLSGYTFGSGTRLTVV.

This chain joins TRBV11-3 and TRBJ1-4, with a weak D call TRBD1 (5 bases). The CDR3 length is 14 residues. CDR1 and CDR2 (germline): SGHNT, YENEEA. V gave up 1 base and J gave up 8 bases, with 11 bases separating them. This chain's CDR3 is CASSLGGSFEKLFF. The DNA for the CDR3 is TGTGCCAGCAGCTTAGGGGGGTCGTTCGAAAAACTGTTTTTT.

This clone is a singleton in its sample. The rearrangement joins TRBV9 to TRBJ2-5; 10 positions match TRBD1. Trimming cost V 3 bases and J 1 base; bases outside gene matches: 15. This CDR3 has 19 amino acids. Germline values: CDR1 SGDLS, CDR2 YYNGEE. The CDR3 nucleotides read TGTGCCAGCAGCGCGGGGGACAGGGGACTCCCTCGCTTCCAAGAGACCCAGTACTTC. This codes for CASSAGDRGLPRFQETQYF.

A remark on this clone: At one boundary the junction diverges from the germline segment, which might be a read error. CDR3 DNA: TGTGCCAGCAGTCTCCGGGGACTTATTGACTTC. As protein: CASSLRGLIDF. The rearrangement joins TRBV6-5 to TRBJ1-2; TRBD1 is a possible D gene (5 bases). The CDR3 is 11 amino acids. Germline CDR1 is MNHEY and CDR2 is SVGAGI.